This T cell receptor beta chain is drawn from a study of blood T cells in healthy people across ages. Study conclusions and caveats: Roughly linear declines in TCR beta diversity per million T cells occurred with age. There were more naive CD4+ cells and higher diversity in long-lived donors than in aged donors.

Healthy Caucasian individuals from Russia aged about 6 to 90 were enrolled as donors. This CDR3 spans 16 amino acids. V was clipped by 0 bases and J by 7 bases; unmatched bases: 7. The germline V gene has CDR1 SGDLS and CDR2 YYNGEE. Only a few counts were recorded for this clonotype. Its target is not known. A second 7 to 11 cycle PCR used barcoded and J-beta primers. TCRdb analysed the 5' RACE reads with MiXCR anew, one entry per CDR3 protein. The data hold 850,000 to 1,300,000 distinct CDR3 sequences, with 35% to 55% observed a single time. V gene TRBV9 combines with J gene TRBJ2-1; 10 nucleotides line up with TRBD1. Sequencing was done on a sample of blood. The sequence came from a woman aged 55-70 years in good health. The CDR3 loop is CASSVAGTGVMNEQFF. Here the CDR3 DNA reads TGTGCCAGCAGCGTAGCCGGGACAGGGGTAATGAATGAGCAGTTCTTC.